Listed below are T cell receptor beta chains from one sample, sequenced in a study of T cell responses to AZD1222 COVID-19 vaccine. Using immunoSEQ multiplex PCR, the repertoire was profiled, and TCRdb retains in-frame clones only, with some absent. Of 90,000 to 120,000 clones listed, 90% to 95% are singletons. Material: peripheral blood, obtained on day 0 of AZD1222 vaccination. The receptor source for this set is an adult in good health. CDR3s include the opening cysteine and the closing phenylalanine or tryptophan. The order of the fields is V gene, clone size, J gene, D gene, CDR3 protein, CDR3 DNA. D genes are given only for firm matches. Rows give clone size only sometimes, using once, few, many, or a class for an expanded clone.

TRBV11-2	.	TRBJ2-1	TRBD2	CASSLDLGGSTYEQFF	TGTGCCAGCAGCTTAGATCTGGGCGGGAGTACCTATGAGCAGTTCTTC
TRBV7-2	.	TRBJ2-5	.	CASSFQGAETQYF	TGTGCCAGCAGCTTCCAGGGTGCTGAGACCCAGTACTTC
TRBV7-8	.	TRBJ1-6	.	CASSQSWSPLHF	TGTGCCAGCAGCCAGAGCTGGTCACCCCTCCACTTT
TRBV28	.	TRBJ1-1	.	CASSPPGLNTEAFF	TGTGCCAGCAGTCCGCCCGGGCTGAACACTGAAGCTTTCTTT
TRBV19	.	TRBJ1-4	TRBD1	CASNDRGVNEKLFF	TGTGCCAGTAATGACAGGGGTGTGAATGAAAAACTGTTTTTT
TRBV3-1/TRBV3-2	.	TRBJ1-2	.	CASSQTGFYGYTF	TGTGCCAGCAGCCAAACAGGCTTCTATGGCTACACCTTC
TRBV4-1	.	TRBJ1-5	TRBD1	CASSPAGGSQPQHF	TGCGCCAGCAGCCCGGCAGGGGGTAGTCAGCCCCAGCATTTT
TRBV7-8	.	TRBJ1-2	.	CASSQNQQWDGYTF	TGTGCCAGCAGCCAAAACCAGCAATGGGATGGCTACACCTTC
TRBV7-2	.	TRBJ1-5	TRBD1	CASSLGTGGRSNQPQHF	TGTGCCAGCAGCTTGGGCACAGGGGGTCGAAGCAATCAGCCCCAGCATTTT
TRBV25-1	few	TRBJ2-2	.	CASRGNTGELFF	TGTGCCAGCAGGGGGAACACCGGGGAGCTGTTTTTT
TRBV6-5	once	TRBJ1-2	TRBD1	CASSSQGAGYGYTF	TGTGCCAGCAGTTCCCAGGGGGCTGGCTATGGCTACACCTTC
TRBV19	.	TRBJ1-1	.	CASSIGVNTEAFF	TGTGCCAGTAGTATAGGGGTGAACACTGAAGCTTTCTTT
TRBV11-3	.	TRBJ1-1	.	CASSSRGSMNTEAFF	TGTGCCAGCAGCTCCCGCGGGAGCATGAACACTGAAGCTTTCTTT
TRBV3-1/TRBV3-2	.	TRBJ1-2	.	CASSHAGNYGYTF	TGTGCCAGCAGCCATGCAGGGAACTATGGCTACACCTTC
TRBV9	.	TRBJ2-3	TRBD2	CASSVEVAGSDTQYF	TGTGCCAGCAGCGTAGAAGTAGCGGGGTCAGATACGCAGTATTTT
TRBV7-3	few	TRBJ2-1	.	CASSSTGRTDEQFF	TGTGCCAGCAGCTCCACCGGTCGAACGGATGAGCAGTTCTTC
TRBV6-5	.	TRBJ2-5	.	CASNRNREETQYF	TGTGCCAGCAATAGGAACAGGGAAGAGACCCAGTACTTC
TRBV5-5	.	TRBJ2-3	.	CASSSLADTQYF	TGTGCCAGCAGCTCCCTAGCGGATACGCAGTATTTT
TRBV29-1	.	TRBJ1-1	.	CSVVRGEAFF	TGCAGCGTTGTAAGAGGGGAAGCTTTCTTT
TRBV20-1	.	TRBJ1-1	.	CSASQSGLAFF	TGCAGTGCTAGTCAGTCCGGCTTAGCTTTCTTT
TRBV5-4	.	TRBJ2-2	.	CASTLWPTGELFF	TGTGCCAGCACCCTGTGGCCCACCGGGGAGCTGTTTTTT
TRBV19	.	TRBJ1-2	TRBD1	CASSMRLGQGARVYGYTF	TGTGCCAGTAGTATGCGCCTCGGACAGGGGGCTAGGGTGTATGGCTACACCTTC
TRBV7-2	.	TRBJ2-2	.	CASGPLNTGELFF	TGTGCCAGCGGGCCTTTGAACACCGGGGAGCTGTTTTTT
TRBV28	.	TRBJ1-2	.	CASSRPYGGYTF	TGTGCCAGCAGTCGACCTTATGGTGGCTACACCTTC
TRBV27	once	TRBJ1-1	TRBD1	CASSSTGDTSEAFF	TGTGCCAGCAGTTCGACAGGGGATACCTCTGAAGCTTTCTTT
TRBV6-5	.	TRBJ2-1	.	CASSYSTQGSDEQFF	TGTGCCAGCAGTTACTCCACCCAAGGTAGCGATGAGCAGTTCTTC
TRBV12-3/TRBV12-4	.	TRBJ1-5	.	CASGVPNQPQHF	TGTGCCAGCGGAGTTCCCAATCAGCCCCAGCATTTT
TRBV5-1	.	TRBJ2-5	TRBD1	CASSEGQFQETQYF	TGCGCCAGCAGCGAGGGACAGTTCCAAGAGACCCAGTACTTC
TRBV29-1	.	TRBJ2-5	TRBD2	CSVESGTSRVQETQYF	TGCAGCGTTGAGTCGGGGACTAGCCGGGTCCAAGAGACCCAGTACTTC
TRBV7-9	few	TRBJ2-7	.	CASSPPDTYYEQYF	TGTGCCAGCAGCCCGCCGGACACCTACTACGAGCAGTACTTC
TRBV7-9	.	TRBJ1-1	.	CASSLVQGRSREAFF	TGTGCCAGCAGCTTAGTTCAGGGGCGATCAAGAGAAGCTTTCTTT
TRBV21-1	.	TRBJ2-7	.	CASSLRLEQYF	TGTGCCAGCAGCCTTAGGCTCGAGCAGTACTTC
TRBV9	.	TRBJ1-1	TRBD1	CASSVVRRGGTEAFF	TGTGCCAGCAGCGTAGTGCGCAGGGGGGGTACTGAAGCTTTCTTT
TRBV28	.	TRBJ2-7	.	CASSPPVDPYEQYF	TGTGCCAGCAGCCCCCCAGTTGACCCCTACGAGCAGTACTTC
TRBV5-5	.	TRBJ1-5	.	CASSLASGFRQPQHF	TGTGCCAGCAGCTTGGCGTCGGGGTTCCGCCAGCCCCAGCATTTT
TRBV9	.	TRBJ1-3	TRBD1	CASSVGGQVAGNTIYF	TGTGCCAGCAGCGTAGGGGGACAGGTCGCCGGAAACACCATATATTTT
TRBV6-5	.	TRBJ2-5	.	CALRRGHQETQYF	TGTGCCCTCCGCAGGGGACACCAAGAGACCCAGTACTTC
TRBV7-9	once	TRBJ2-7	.	CASSLGGISYEQYF	TGTGCCAGCAGCTTAGGGGGGATCTCCTACGAGCAGTACTTC
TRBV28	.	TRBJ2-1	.	CASSFIPGRLFGGEQFF	TGTGCCAGCAGTTTTATCCCGGGACGACTTTTTGGGGGCGAGCAGTTCTTC
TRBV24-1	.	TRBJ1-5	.	CATSDSGGNQPQHF	TGTGCCACCAGTGATTCTGGGGGCAATCAGCCCCAGCATTTT
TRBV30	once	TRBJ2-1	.	CAWSVGQGYNEQFF	TGTGCCTGGAGTGTAGGCCAGGGGTACAATGAGCAGTTCTTC
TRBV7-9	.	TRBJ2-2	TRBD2	CASSPSASGTSTGELFF	TGTGCCAGCAGCCCCTCCGCTAGCGGGACAAGCACCGGGGAGCTGTTTTTT
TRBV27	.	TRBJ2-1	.	CASSLNTGLYNEQFF	TGTGCCAGCAGTCTCAATACGGGCCTGTACAATGAGCAGTTCTTC
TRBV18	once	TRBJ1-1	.	CASSPGVPGTEAFF	TGTGCCAGCTCACCTGGGGTCCCGGGCACTGAAGCTTTCTTT
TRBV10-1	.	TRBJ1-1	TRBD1	CASSDQGAMNTEAFF	TGCGCCAGCAGTGACCAGGGGGCGATGAACACTGAAGCTTTCTTT